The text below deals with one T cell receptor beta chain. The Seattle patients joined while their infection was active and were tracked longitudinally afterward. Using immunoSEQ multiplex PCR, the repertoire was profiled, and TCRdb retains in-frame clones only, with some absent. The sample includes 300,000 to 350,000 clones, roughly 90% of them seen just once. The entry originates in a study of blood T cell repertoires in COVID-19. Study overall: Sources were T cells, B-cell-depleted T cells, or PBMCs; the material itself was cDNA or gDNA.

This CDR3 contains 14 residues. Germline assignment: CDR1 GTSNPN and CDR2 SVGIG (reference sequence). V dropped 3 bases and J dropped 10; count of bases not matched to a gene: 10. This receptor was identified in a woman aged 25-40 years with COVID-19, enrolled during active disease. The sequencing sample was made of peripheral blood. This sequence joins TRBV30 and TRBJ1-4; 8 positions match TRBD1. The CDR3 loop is CAWRWPDRDGKLFF. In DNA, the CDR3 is TGTGCCTGGAGGTGGCCGGACAGGGACGGAAAACTGTTTTTT.